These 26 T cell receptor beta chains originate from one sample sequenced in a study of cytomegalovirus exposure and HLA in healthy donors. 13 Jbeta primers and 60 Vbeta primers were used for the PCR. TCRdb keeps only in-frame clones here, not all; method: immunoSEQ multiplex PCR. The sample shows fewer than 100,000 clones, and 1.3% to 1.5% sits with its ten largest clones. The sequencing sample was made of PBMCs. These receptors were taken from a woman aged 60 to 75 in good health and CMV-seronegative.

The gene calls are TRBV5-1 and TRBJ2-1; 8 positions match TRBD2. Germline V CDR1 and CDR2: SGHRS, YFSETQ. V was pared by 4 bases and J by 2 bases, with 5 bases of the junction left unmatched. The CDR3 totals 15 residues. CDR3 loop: CASSPGGGAYNEQFF. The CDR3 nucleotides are TGCGCCAGCAGCCCGGGAGGGGGTGCCTACAATGAGCAGTTCTTC. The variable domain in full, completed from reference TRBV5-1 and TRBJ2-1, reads KAGVTQTPRYLIKTRGQQVTLSCSPISGHRSVSWYQQTPGQGLQFLFEYFSETQRNKGNFPGRFSGRQFSNSRSEMNVSTLELGDSALYLCASSPGGGAYNEQFFGPGTRLTVL.

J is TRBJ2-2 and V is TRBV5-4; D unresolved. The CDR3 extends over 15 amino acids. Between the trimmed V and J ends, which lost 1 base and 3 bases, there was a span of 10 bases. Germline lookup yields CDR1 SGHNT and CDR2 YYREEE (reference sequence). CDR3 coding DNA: TGTGCCAGCAGCTTGACACAGCATGACACCGGGGAGCTGTTTTTT. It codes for CASSLTQHDTGELFF.

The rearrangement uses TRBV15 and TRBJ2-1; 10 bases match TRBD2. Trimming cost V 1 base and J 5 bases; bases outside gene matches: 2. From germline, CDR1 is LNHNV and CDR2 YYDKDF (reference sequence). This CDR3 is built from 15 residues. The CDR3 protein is CATSRASGRHNEQFF. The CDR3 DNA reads TGTGCCACCAGCAGAGCTAGCGGGAGACACAATGAGCAGTTCTTC. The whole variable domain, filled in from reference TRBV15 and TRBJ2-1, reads DAMVIQNPRYQVTQFGKPVTLSCSQTLNHNVMYWYQQKSSQAPKLLFHYYDKDFNNEADTPDNFQSRRPNTSFCFLDIRSPGLGDTAMYLCATSRASGRHNEQFFGPGTRLTVL.

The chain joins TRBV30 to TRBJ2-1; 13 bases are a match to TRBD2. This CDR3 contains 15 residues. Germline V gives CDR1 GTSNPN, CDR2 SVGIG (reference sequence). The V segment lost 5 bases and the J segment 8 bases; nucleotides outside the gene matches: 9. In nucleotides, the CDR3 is TGTGCCTGGCAGGGACTAGCGGGAAATGTCGATGAGCAGTTCTTC. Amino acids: CAWQGLAGNVDEQFF. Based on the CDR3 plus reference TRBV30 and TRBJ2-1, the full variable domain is SQTIHQWPATLVQPVGSPLSLECTVEGTSNPNLYWYRQAAGRGLQLLFYSVGIGQISSEVPQNLSASRPQDRQFILSSKKLLLSDSGFYLCAWQGLAGNVDEQFFGPGTRLTVL.

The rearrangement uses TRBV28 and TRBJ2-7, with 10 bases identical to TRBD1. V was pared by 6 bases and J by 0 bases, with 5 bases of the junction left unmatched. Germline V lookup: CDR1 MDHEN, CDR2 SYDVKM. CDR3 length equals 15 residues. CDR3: CASRSGQGGSYEQYF. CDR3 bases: TGTGCCAGCAGATCCGGACAGGGGGGCTCCTACGAGCAGTACTTC.

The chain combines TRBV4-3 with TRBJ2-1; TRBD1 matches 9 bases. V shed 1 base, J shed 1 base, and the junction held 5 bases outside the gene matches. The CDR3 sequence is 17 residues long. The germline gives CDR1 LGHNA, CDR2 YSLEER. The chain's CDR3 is CASSQGPGQGSYNEQFF. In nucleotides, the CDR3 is TGCGCCAGCAGCCAAGGGCCGGGACAGGGTTCCTACAATGAGCAGTTCTTC.

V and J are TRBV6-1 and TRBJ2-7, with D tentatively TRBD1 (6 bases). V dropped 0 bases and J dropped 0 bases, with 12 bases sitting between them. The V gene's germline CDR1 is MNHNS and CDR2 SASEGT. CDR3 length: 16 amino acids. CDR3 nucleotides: TGTGCCAGCAGTGAAGCGGGTAGCAGGGGCTCCTACGAGCAGTACTTC. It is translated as CASSEAGSRGSYEQYF.

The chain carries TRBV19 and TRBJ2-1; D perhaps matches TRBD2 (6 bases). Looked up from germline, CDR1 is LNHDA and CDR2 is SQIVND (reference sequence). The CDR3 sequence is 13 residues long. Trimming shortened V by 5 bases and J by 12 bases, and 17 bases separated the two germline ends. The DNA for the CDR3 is TGTGCCAGTAGTCTCGCTGGCGGGGACGGGCAGTTCTTC. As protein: CASSLAGGDGQFF.

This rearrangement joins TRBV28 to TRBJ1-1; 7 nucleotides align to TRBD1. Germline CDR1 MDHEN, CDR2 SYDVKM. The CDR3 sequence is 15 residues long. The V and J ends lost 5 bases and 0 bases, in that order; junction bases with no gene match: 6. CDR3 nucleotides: TGTGCCAGCAGTGGAGGGGGCAATATGAACACTGAAGCTTTCTTT. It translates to CASSGGGNMNTEAFF.

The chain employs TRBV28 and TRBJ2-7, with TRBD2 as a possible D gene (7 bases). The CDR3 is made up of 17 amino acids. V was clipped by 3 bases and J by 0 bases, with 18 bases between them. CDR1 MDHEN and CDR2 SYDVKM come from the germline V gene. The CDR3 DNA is TGTGCCAGCAGTTTCGGGGGGCTAGCGGACTACTCCTACGAGCAGTACTTC. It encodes CASSFGGLADYSYEQYF.

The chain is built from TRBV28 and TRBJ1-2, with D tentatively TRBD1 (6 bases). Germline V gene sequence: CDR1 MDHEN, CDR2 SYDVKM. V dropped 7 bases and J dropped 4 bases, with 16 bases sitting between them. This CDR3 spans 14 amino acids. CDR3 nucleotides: TGTGCCAGCACCCTCTCACAGGGCCGCTATGGCTACACCTTC. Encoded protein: CASTLSQGRYGYTF.

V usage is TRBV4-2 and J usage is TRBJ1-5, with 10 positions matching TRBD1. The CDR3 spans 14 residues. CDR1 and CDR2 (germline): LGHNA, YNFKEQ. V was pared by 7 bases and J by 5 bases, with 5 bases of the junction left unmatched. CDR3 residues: CASNSGTGDQPQHF. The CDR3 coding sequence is TGTGCCAGCAACTCCGGGACAGGGGATCAGCCCCAGCATTTT.

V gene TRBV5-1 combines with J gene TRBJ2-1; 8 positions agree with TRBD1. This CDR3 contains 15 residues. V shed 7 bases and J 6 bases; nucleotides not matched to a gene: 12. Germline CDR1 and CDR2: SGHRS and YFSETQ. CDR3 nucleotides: TGCGCCAGCTCTACCCCGGGGACAGGAGGCAATGAGCAGTTCTTC. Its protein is CASSTPGTGGNEQFF.

The CDR3, as DNA: TGTGCCAGCAGCCAGAGCGGGAAATACAATGAGCAGTTCTTC. This sequence encodes CASSQSGKYNEQFF. The chain uses TRBV6-5 and TRBJ2-1; TRBD2 agrees at 7 bases. The CDR3 extends over 14 amino acids. In germline, CDR1 is MNHEY, CDR2 SVGAGI. J lost 4 bases, V lost 6 bases, and 6 bases had no gene match.

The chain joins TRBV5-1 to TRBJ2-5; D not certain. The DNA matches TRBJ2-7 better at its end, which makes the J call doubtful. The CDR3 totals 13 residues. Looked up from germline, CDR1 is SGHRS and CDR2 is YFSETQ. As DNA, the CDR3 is TGCGCCAGCAGCTACGATATAGCTTACGAGCAGTACTTC. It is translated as CASSYDIAYEQYF.

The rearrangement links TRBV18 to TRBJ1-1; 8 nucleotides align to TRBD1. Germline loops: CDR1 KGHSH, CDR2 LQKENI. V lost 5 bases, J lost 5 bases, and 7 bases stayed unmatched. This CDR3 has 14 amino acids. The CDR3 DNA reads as TGTGCCAGCTCAACCAGGACAGGGTGGACTGAAGCTTTCTTT. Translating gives CASSTRTGWTEAFF.

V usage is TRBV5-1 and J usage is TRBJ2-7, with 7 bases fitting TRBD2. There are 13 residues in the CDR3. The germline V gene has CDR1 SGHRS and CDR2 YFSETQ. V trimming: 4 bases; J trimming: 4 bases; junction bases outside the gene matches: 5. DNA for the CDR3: TGCGCCAGCAGCACCGGGGAGGGGTACGAGCAGTACTTC. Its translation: CASSTGEGYEQYF.

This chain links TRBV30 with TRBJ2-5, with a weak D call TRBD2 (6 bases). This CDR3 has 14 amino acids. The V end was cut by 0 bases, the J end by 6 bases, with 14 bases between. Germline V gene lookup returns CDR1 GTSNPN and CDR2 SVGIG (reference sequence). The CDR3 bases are TGTGCCTGGAGTGTTAAAGGGACTCCTCAGACCCAGTACTTC. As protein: CAWSVKGTPQTQYF.

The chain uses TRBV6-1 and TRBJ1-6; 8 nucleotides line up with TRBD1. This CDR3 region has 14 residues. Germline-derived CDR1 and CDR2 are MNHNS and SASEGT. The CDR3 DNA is TGTTATAGGACAGGGAGCTCCTATAATTCACCCCTCCACTTT. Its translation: CYRTGSSYNSPLHF.

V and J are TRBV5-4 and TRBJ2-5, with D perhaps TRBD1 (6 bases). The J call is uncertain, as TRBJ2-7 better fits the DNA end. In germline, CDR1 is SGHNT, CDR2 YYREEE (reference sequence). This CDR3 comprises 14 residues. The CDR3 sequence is CASGIQGRGSEQYF. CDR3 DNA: TGTGCCAGCGGCATACAGGGTAGGGGTTCCGAGCAGTACTTC.

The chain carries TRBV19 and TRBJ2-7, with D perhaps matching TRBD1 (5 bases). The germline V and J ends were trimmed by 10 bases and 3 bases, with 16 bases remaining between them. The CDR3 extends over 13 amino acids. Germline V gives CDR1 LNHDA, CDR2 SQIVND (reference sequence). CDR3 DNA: TGTGCCACGTCAGGGCCGAACAACTACGAGCAGTACTTC. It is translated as CATSGPNNYEQYF.

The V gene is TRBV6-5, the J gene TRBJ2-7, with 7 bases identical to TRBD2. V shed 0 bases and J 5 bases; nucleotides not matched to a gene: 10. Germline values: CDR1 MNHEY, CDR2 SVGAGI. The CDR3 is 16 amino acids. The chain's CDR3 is CASSYSWAGASHEQYF. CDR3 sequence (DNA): TGTGCCAGCAGTTACTCGTGGGCGGGAGCCAGCCACGAGCAGTACTTC.

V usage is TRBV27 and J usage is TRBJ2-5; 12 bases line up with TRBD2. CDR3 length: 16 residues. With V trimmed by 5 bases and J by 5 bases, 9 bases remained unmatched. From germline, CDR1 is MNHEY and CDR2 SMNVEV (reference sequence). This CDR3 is CASSRGRLAGGETQYF. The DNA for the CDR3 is TGTGCCAGCAGTAGAGGGCGGCTAGCGGGGGGGGAGACCCAGTACTTC.

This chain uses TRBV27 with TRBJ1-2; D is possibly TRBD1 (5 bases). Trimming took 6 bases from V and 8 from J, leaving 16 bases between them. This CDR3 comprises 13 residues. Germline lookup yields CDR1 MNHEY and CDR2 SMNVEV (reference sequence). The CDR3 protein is CASRPGGSYGYTF. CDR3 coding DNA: TGTGCCAGCAGGCCCGGGGGGTCCTACGGCTACACCTTC.

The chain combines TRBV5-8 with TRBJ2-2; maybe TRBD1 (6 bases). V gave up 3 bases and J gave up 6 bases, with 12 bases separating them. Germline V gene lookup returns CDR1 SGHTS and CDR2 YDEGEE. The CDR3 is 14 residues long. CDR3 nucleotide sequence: TGTGCCAGCAGCTCTGGACAGTGGTCCGGGGAGCTGTTTTTT. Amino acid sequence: CASSSGQWSGELFF. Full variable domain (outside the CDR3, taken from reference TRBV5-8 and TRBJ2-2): EAGVTQSPTHLIKTRGQQATLRCSPISGHTSVYWYQQALGLGLQFLLWYDEGEERNRGNFPPRFSGRQFPNYSSELNVNALELEDSALYLCASSSGQWSGELFFGEGSRLTVL.

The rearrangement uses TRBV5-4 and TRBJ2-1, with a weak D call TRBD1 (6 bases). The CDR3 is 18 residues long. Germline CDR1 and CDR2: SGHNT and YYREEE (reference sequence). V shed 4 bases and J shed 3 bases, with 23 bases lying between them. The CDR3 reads CASSPGMGQRGGYNEQFF. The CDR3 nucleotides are TGTGCCAGCAGCCCGGGGATGGGACAAAGAGGAGGCTACAATGAGCAGTTCTTC.